This TCR beta chain comes out of a study of early T cells in non-severe SARS-CoV-2 infection (dated by TCRdb to the early 2020s). With respect to the entire study: Because TCR sequencing relied on bulk RNA taken from unsorted whole blood, pairing of alpha and beta chains was not possible. Summary of the overall study and its limitations: Matching against VDJdb was skewed toward anti-spike CD8 responses, likely underestimated virus-specific expansions, and missed private and CD4 specificities.

The library relied on 5' RACE. Sequencing took place on a NextSeq 500. The TCR library protocol attached unique molecular identifiers to individual cDNA molecules to correct for sequencing error and PCR bias. Both TCR alpha and beta chains were sequenced, and tight co-correlation was observed between alpha and beta sequence abundances in each sample. As for the authors' bioinformatics: Decombinator V4 was used to perform V gene, J gene and CDR3 annotation of TCR sequences. TCRs were defined as expanded if a significant change between any two time points was detected under a Poisson model with p below 0.0001. TCR abundances were normalised to the total number of TCRs sequenced per sample and were expressed as counts per million. TRAV1-2 paired with TRAJ12, TRAJ20 or TRAJ33 defined MAIT TCRs, while TRAV10 paired with TRAJ18 defined iNKT TCRs. VDJdb, accessed on 1 November 2021, was searched for TCRs annotated for CMV, EBV and SARS-CoV-2, and TCRs annotated for more than one antigen were excluded. Using fastp trimming at Q25 and MiXCR clonotype assembly, TCRdb reanalyzed the public sequencing data and kept in-frame beta chains. Each entry merges the rows of one CDR3 protein and shows their most common DNA and genes. The V and J calls follow TCRdb's processing rather than the paper's. This sample holds tens of thousands of distinct CDR3 sequences; 8.7% were observed only once. Approximately 4% of the sample lies in the top ten.

CDR1 is given as GTSNPN and CDR2 as SVGIG, both from the germline V gene (reference sequence). Clipping removes 2 bases from V and 2 bases from J, with 4 as the unmatched junction base count. From the cysteine up to the phenylalanine, the CDR3 has a length of 14 residues. The read is trimmed to its CDR3 DNA, 42 bases read in frame from base 1. On this clonotype: This receptor's antigen is unknown. Base qualities were left out, and no much larger clone turns up one base away.

A case-control design nested within a healthcare worker cohort in London, UK, was used, with weekly nasopharyngeal swab PCR tests and blood sampling performed. Healthcare workers were enrolled in the week of the UK lockdown, from 23 to 31 March 2020, and were followed every week for up to roughly 15 weeks. The sequence links TRBV30 to TRBJ2-3; 7 bases in between match TRBD1. The specimen comprised whole blood, sampled at baseline. This TCR derives from an adult who was a healthcare worker with PCR-confirmed SARS-CoV-2 infection or an uninfected control (not recorded which). The DNA is as follows: TGTGCCTGGAGTCCGGGACAGACCACAGATACGCAGTATTTT. Translated, this gives CAWSPGQTTDTQYF.